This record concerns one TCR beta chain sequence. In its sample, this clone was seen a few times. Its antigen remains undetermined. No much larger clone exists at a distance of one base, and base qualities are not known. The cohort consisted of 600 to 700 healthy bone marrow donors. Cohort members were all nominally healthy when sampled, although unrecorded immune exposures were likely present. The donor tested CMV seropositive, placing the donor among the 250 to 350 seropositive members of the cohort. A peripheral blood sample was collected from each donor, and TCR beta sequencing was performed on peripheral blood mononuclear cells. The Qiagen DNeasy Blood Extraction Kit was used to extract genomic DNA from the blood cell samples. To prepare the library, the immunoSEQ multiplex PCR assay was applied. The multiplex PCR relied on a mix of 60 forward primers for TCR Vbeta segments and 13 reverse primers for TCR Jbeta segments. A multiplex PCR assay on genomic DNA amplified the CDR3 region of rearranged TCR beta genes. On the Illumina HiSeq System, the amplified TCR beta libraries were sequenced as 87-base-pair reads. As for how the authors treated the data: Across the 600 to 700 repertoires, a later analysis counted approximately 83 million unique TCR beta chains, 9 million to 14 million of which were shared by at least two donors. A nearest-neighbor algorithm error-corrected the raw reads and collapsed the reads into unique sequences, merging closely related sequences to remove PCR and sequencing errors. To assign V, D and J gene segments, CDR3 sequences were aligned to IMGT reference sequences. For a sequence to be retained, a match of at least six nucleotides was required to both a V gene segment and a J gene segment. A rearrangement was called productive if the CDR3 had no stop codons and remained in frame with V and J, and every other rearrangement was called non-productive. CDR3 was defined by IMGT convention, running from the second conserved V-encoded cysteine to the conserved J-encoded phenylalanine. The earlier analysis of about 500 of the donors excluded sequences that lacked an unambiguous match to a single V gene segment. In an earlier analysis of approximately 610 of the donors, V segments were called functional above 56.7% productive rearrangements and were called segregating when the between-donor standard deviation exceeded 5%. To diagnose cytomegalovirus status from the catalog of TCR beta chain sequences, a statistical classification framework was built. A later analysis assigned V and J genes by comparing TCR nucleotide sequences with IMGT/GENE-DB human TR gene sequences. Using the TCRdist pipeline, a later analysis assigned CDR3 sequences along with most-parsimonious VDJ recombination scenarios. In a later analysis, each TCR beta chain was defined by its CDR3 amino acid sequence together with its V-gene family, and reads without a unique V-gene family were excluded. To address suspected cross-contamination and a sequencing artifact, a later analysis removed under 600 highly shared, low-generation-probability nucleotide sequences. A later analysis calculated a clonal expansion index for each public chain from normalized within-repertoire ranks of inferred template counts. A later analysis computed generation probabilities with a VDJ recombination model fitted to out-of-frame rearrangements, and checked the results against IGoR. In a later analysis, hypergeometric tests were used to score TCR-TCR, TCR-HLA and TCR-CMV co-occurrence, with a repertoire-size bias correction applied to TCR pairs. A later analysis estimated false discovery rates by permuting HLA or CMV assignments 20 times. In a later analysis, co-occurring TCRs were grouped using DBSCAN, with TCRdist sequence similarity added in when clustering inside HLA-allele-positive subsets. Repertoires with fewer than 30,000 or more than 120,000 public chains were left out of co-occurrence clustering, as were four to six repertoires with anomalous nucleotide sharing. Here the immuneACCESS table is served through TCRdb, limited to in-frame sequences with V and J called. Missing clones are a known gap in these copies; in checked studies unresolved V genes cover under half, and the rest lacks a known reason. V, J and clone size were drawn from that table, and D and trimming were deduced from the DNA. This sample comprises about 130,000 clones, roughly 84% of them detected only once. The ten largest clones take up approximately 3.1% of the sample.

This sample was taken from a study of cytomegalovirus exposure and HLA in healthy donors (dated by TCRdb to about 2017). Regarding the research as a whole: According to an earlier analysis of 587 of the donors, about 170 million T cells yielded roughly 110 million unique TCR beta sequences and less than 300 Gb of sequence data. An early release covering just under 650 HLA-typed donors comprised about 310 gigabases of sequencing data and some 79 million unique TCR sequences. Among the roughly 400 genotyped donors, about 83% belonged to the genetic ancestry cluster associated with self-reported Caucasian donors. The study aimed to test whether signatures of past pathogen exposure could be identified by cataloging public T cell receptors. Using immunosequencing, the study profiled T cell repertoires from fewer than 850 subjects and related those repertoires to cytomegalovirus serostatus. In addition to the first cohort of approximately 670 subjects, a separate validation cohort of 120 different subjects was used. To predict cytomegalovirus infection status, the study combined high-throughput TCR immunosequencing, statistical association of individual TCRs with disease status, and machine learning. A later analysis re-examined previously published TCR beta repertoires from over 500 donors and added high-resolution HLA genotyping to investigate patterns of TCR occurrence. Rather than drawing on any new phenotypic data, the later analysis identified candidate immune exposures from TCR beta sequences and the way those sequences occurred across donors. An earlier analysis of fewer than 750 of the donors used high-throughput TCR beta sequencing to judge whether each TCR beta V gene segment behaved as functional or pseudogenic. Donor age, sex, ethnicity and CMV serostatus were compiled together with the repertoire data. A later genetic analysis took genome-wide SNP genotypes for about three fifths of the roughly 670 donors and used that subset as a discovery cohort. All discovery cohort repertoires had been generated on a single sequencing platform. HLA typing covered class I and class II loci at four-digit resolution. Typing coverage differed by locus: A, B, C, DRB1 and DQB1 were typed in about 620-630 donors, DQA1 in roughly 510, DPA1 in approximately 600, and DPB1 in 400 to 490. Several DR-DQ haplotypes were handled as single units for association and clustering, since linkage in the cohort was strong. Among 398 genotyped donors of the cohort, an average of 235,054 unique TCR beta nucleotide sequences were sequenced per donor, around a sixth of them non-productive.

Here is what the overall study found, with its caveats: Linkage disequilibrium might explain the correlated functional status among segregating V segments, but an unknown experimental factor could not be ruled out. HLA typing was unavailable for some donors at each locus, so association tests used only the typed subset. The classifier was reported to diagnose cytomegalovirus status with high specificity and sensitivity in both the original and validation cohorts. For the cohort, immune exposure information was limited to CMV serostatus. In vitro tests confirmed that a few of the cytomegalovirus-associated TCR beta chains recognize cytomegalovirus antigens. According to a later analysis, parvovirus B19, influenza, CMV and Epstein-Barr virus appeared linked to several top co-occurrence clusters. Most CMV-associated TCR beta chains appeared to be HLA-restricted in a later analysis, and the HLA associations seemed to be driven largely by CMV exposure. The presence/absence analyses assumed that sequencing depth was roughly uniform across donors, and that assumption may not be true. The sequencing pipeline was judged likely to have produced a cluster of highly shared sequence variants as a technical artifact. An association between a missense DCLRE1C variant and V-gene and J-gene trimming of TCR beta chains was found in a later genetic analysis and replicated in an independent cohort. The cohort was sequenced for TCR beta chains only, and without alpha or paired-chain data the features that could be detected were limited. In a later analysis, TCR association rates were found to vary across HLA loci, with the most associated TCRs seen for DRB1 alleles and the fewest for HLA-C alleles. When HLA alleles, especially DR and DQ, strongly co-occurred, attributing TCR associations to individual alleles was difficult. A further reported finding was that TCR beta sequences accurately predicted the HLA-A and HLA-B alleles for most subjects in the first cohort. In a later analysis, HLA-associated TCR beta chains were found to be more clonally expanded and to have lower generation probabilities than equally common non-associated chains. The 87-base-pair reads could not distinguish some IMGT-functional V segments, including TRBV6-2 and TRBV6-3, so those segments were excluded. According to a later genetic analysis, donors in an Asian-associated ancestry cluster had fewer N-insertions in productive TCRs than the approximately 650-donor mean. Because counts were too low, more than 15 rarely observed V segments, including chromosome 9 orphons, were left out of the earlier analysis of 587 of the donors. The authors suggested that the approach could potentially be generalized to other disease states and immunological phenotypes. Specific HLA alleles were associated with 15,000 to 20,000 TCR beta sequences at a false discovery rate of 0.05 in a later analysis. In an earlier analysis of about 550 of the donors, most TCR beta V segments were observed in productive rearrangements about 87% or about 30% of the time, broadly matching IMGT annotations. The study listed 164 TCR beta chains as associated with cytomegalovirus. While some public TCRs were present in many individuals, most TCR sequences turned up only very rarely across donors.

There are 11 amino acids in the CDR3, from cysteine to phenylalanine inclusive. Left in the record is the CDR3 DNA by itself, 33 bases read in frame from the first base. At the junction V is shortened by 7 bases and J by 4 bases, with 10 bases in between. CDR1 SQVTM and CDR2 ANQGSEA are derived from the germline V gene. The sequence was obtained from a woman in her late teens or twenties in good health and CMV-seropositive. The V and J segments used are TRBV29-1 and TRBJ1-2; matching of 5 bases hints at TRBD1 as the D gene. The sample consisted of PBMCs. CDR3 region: CSAQGPYGYTF. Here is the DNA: TGCAGCGCCCAGGGCCCCTATGGCTACACCTTC.